These 8 T cell receptor beta chains originate from one sample sequenced in a study of T cell repertoires in cytomegalovirus infection. TCRdb called the reads again in MiXCR, with one record for every CDR3 protein. This table holds 400,000 or so distinct CDR3 sequences, less than 20% found once. Sequencing input: PBMCs. These receptors were obtained from a human donor in good health (CMV status not recorded). Some clones in this sample may be carry-over from other donors' samples.

This chain links TRBV29-1 with TRBJ2-1; D is possibly TRBD1 or TRBD2 (5 bases each). Trimming stripped 7 bases from V and 3 bases from J, with 13 bases between. Germline-derived CDR1 and CDR2 are SQVTM and ANQGSEA. The CDR3 covers 13 residues. The CDR3 protein is CSARDRDYNEQFF. In DNA, the CDR3 is TGCAGCGCCCGGGACCGTGACTACAATGAGCAGTTCTTC.

V usage is TRBV5-4 and J usage is TRBJ2-3; 7 positions agree with TRBD2. The CDR3 covers 16 residues. The J segment lost 6 bases and the V segment lost 5 bases, leaving 15 bases of the junction unmatched. Per germline, CDR1 SGHNT and CDR2 YYREEE (reference sequence). The CDR3 region is CASSLSGGAVRDTQYF. CDR3 in DNA: TGTGCCAGCAGTCTATCGGGGGGTGCGGTGCGGGATACGCAGTATTTT.

This clonotype was detected many times. The chain carries TRBV7-2 and TRBJ2-1; D not resolved. In germline, CDR1 is SGHTA, CDR2 FQGNSA. The V end lost 3 bases, the J end lost 7 bases, and 10 bases lay between the germline ends. The CDR3 is 13 amino acids. The CDR3 coding sequence is TGTGCCAGCAGCTTCAACCTAGTAAATGAGCAGTTCTTC. Amino acid sequence: CASSFNLVNEQFF.

In its sample, this clonotype was seen many times. The gene calls are TRBV7-2 and TRBJ2-3, with D tentatively TRBD2 (5 bases). Germline values: CDR1 SGHTA, CDR2 FQGNSA. CDR3 length equals 13 residues. V was trimmed by 2 bases and J by 6 bases, leaving 9 bases between them. CDR3 sequence: CASSLLAVDTQYF. The CDR3 region has the DNA TGTGCCAGCAGCTTACTAGCAGTGGATACGCAGTATTTT.

The gene calls are TRBV5-4 and TRBJ2-5, with a possible D match to TRBD1 (6 bases). CDR1 and CDR2 from the germline V gene are SGHNT and YYREEE (reference sequence). V was clipped by 4 bases and J by 5 bases, with 15 bases between them. The CDR3 spans 14 residues. CDR3 residues: CASSPEGVRETQYF. The CDR3 region has the DNA TGTGCCAGCAGCCCCGAGGGGGTAAGGGAGACCCAGTACTTC.

This clonotype has ten or more counts. The rearrangement links TRBV12-3 or TRBV12-4 to TRBJ2-5; D is ambiguous. The V gene lost 3 bases and the J gene lost 5 bases, with 13 bases spanning the gap. The CDR3 is 14 amino acids. CDR3: CASSFSGRLETQYF. For the CDR3, the DNA is TGTGCCAGCAGTTTCTCTGGCAGACTCGAGACCCAGTACTTC.

This clonotype has more than one count but fewer than ten. The genes are TRBV12-3 or TRBV12-4 and TRBJ1-3; 8 nucleotides match TRBD1. CDR3 length equals 14 residues. V lost 7 bases to trimming and J lost 2 bases; unmatched junction nucleotides: 4. The CDR3 DNA reads as TGTGCCAGCAACAACAGGGGGACTGGAAACACCATATATTTT. Translated: CASNNRGTGNTIYF.

This clonotype was counted between two and nine times. V usage is TRBV7-2 and J usage is TRBJ2-3, with TRBD2 matching 11 bases. The germline CDR1 and CDR2 sequences are SGHTA and FQGNSA. The CDR3 consists of 16 residues. Losses at the gene ends were 5 bases for V and 2 bases for J; bases not matched to a gene: 6. The DNA for the CDR3 is TGTGCCAGCAGCGCCCGACTAGCGGGGTTCACAGATACGCAGTATTTT. Protein sequence: CASSARLAGFTDTQYF.